This TCR beta chain is drawn from a study of CD8 T cells in ankylosing spondylitis. Trimming left V 1 base short and J 6 bases short, with 6 bases between. The CDR3 loop spans 13 amino acids. Germline lookup yields CDR1 PRHDT and CDR2 FYEKMQ (reference sequence). This clonotype was counted at least ten times. Its antigen is not known. Study-wide points: The authors reported significant enrichment of disease-linked clones in matched ankylosing spondylitis synovial fluid.

A single record per CDR3 protein comes from TCRdb applying MiXCR to the 5' RACE reads. This table has 250,000 or so distinct CDR3 sequences, more than 20% appearing once. This chain links TRBV13 with TRBJ2-2; D assignment may be TRBD1 or TRBD2 (5 bases each). What was sequenced was blood, either unsorted or a sorted T cell fraction (not recorded which). This TCR was sampled from a male donor with ankylosing spondylitis or in good health (not recorded which). DNA for the CDR3: TGTGCCAGCAGCTTAGCGGGACCCGGGGAGCTGTTTTTT. Its protein product is CASSLAGPGELFF.